The next 21 T cell receptor beta chains were all read from a single sample in a study of cytotoxic CD8 clonotypes in ibrutinib-treated CLL (TCRdb year 2021). Libraries were made using the immunoSEQ multiplex PCR assay. TCRdb mirrors the immuneACCESS table, restricted to in-frame sequences. Some clones are absent from its copies; in checked studies, under half trace to an unresolved V gene, and the reason for the others is unknown. This sample has fewer than 80,000 clones in its table, and 57% of those were observed once. Together, the top ten hold about 15% of the sample. The time point label on this specimen signifies: about twelve months on ibrutinib. Material: PBMCs, obtained after 12 months of ibrutinib treatment. The receptors stem from a human donor with chronic lymphocytic leukemia.

The chain couples TRBV6-5 to TRBJ1-2, with D uncertain. V was shortened by 0 bases and J by 2 bases, with 13 bases between the two germline ends. Germline V gene data show CDR1 as MNHEY and CDR2 as SVGAGI. This CDR3 region has 16 residues. Here the CDR3 DNA reads TGTGCCAGCAGTTACTCGATGGGTTGGGGAAACTATGGCTACACCTTC. Its protein product is CASSYSMGWGNYGYTF.

The J gene is TRBJ2-1, the V gene TRBV28; 7 bases are a match to TRBD2. Germline CDR1 MDHEN, CDR2 SYDVKM. J lost 6 bases, V lost 6 bases, and 2 bases had no gene match. This CDR3 spans 12 amino acids. CDR3 sequence reads: CASSSGGNEQFF. The CDR3 region has the DNA TGTGCCAGCAGCTCGGGGGGCAATGAGCAGTTCTTC.

The gene calls are TRBV19 and TRBJ1-5, with D unclear. Trimming pared 10 bases from V and 7 bases from J, leaving 14 bases between. The germline V gene has CDR1 LNHDA and CDR2 SQIVND (reference sequence). The CDR3 covers 12 residues. CDR3 nucleotide sequence: TGTGCCACTGGCAGAGGACGCCAGCCCCAGCATTTT. It translates to CATGRGRQPQHF.

The rearrangement links TRBV7-8 to TRBJ2-1; D unclear. CDR3 length equals 15 residues. Trimming removed 1 base from V and 4 bases from J, with 11 bases in between. CDR1 is SGHVS and CDR2 is FQNEAQ in the germline V gene. The CDR3 nucleotides are TGTGCCAGCAGCTTAGTTGTTAGACCATACAATGAGCAGTTCTTC. This codes for CASSLVVRPYNEQFF.

The rearrangement uses TRBV9 and TRBJ2-5; D is perhaps TRBD1 (5 bases). Trimming shortened V by 4 bases and J by 1 base, and 17 bases separated the two germline ends. The CDR3 spans 16 residues. Germline CDR1 is SGDLS and CDR2 is YYNGEE. The CDR3 DNA is TGTGCCAGCAGCACTCAGCCCCAGGGTTTCCAAGAGACCCAGTACTTC. The encoded protein is CASSTQPQGFQETQYF.

The chain employs TRBV4-1 and TRBJ2-6, with D possibly TRBD2 on 6 matching bases. The CDR3 is 16 residues long. V dropped 4 bases and J dropped 1 base, with 11 bases sitting between them. Germline V CDR1 and CDR2: MGHRA, YSYEKL. The CDR3 is CASSLLLASGANVLTF. CDR3 DNA sequence: TGCGCCAGCAGCCTTCTCCTAGCGTCTGGGGCCAACGTCCTGACTTTC.

This clone occurred a few times. The chain couples TRBV5-1 to TRBJ2-1; TRBD1 might be the D (5 bases). Between the trimmed V and J ends, which lost 4 bases and 3 bases, there was a span of 14 bases. CDR1 is SGHRS and CDR2 is YFSETQ in the germline V gene. The CDR3 runs to 15 residues. This CDR3 is CASSPSRQGYNEQFF. In nucleotides, the CDR3 is TGCGCCAGCAGCCCCAGTCGGCAGGGCTACAATGAGCAGTTCTTC.

The V gene is TRBV27, the J gene TRBJ2-1; a weak D match, TRBD2 (6 bases). Deletions cut 5 bases from V and 7 bases from J, with 15 bases between. The CDR3 consists of 14 residues. The V gene's germline CDR1 is MNHEY and CDR2 SMNVEV (reference sequence). For the CDR3, the DNA is TGTGCCAGCAGTCCCCCACTAGCTGTAAATGAGCAGTTCTTC. Amino acid sequence: CASSPPLAVNEQFF.

The rearrangement links TRBV19 to TRBJ1-5, with 9 bases that match TRBD1. The CDR3 loop spans 18 amino acids. With 3 bases clipped from V and 2 bases from J, the junction kept 11 bases outside the gene matches. Germline V gene lookup returns CDR1 LNHDA and CDR2 SQIVND (reference sequence). The CDR3 nucleotides read TGTGCCAGTAGTATTTATGGGACAGGGTCAACGGGCAATCAGCCCCAGCATTTT. Its translation is CASSIYGTGSTGNQPQHF.

The chain is built from TRBV29-1 and TRBJ1-1; no firm D call. Trimming cost V 6 bases and J 1 base, with 15 bases left between them. The CDR3 consists of 14 residues. CDR1 and CDR2 (germline): SQVTM, ANQGSEA. The CDR3 spells CSVTLLAGNTEAFF. The DNA of the CDR3 is TGCAGCGTGACTCTGCTCGCGGGGAACACTGAAGCTTTCTTT.

V is TRBV10-3 and J is TRBJ1-1, with a tentative D call TRBD1 (5 bases). The CDR3 contains 13 residues. The germline CDR1 and CDR2 sequences are ENHRY and SYGVKD. With 3 bases removed from V and 4 bases from J, the gap between germline ends came to 9 bases. Here the CDR3 DNA reads TGTGCCATCAGTGACAGGGCTGGCACTGAAGCTTTCTTT. Translation: CAISDRAGTEAFF.

V gene TRBV5-6 combines with J gene TRBJ2-3; 8 nucleotides match TRBD1. This CDR3 has 16 amino acids. The V and J ends lost 2 bases and 1 base, in that order; junction bases with no gene match: 6. Germline CDR1 is SGHDT and CDR2 is YYEEEE. CDR3 loop: CASSLGLDRGTDTQYF. CDR3 DNA: TGTGCCAGCAGCTTAGGACTGGACAGGGGCACAGATACGCAGTATTTT.

The chain combines TRBV2 with TRBJ2-7, with D possibly matching TRBD2 (5 bases). The V gene's germline CDR1 is SNHLY and CDR2 FYNNEI. Trimming shortened V by 5 bases and J by 2 bases, and 16 bases separated the two germline ends. This CDR3 region has 15 residues. CDR3 in DNA: TGTGCCAGCAGTTCCCTGAGCGGAGTCCCCTACGAGCAGTACTTC. It encodes CASSSLSGVPYEQYF.

This rearrangement joins TRBV18 to TRBJ2-1, with TRBD2 matching 7 bases. Germline V gene lookup returns CDR1 KGHSH and CDR2 LQKENI. The CDR3 is 17 residues long. Trimming removed 1 base from V and 4 bases from J; junction bases left unmatched: 10. The CDR3 loop reads CASSPLPSGGPYNEQFF. The CDR3 DNA reads TGTGCCAGCTCACCACTCCCTAGCGGAGGCCCTTACAATGAGCAGTTCTTC.

The chain has TRBV18 and TRBJ1-5; 7 nucleotides line up with TRBD1. The CDR3 has 16 residues. Trimming at V came to 3 bases and at J to 4 bases, leaving 9 bases not matched to a gene. Germline CDR1 is KGHSH and CDR2 is LQKENI. The CDR3 protein is CASSPRDRGGNQPQHF. For the CDR3, the DNA is TGTGCCAGCTCACCGCGGGACAGAGGGGGAAATCAGCCCCAGCATTTT.

This chain uses TRBV18 with TRBJ2-4, with a weak D call TRBD1 (6 bases). The V end lost 1 base, the J end lost 2 bases, and 15 bases lay between the germline ends. CDR1 and CDR2 (germline): KGHSH, LQKENI. The CDR3 is 17 amino acids. CDR3 amino acids: CASSPLTGKISKNIQYF. The CDR3 coding sequence is TGTGCCAGCTCACCACTTACAGGGAAAATCTCCAAAAACATTCAGTACTTC.

V usage is TRBV18 and J usage is TRBJ2-7; D may be TRBD1 or TRBD2 (5 bases each). Trimming took 5 bases from V and 2 from J, leaving 16 bases between them. Looked up from germline, CDR1 is KGHSH and CDR2 is LQKENI. This CDR3 is 15 amino acids long. The CDR3 reads CASSSRDAVTYEQYF. The CDR3, as DNA: TGTGCCAGCTCAAGCCGGGACGCGGTCACCTACGAGCAGTACTTC.

The rearrangement uses TRBV30 and TRBJ2-5; possible D gene TRBD2, 5 bases. CDR1 is GTSNPN, CDR2 SVGIG, per germline (reference sequence). The CDR3 is 16 residues long. Trimming cost V 7 bases and J 0 bases, with 21 bases left between them. DNA of the CDR3: TGTGCCTACCTCTTAGGGAGCGACGGACACCAAGAGACCCAGTACTTC. Protein product: CAYLLGSDGHQETQYF.

V gene TRBV1 combines with J gene TRBJ2-7; the D call of TRBD2 is as the table states it, not checked on the DNA. TRBV1 is a pseudogene. CDR3 length equals 15 residues. Here the CDR3 reads CTSSQETSGNYEQYF. The CDR3 nucleotides are TGCACCAGCAGCCAAGAGACTAGCGGCAACTACGAGCAGTACTTC.

The chain links TRBV7-8 to TRBJ2-5; D gene unclear. The germline V and J ends were trimmed by 0 bases and 2 bases, with 10 bases remaining between them. The CDR3 runs to 15 residues. The germline V gene has CDR1 SGHVS and CDR2 FQNEAQ. CDR3 bases: TGTGCCAGCAGCTTAGCTTCGGTGTTACAAGAGACCCAGTACTTC. The encoded protein is CASSLASVLQETQYF.

This clone showed up just a few times. The chain is built from TRBV27 and TRBJ2-2; D might be TRBD1 (6 bases). Germline V CDR1 and CDR2: MNHEY, SMNVEV (reference sequence). Trimming stripped 5 bases from V and 4 bases from J, with 14 bases between. The CDR3 contains 15 residues. Here the CDR3 reads CASSRRGTRTGELFF. For the CDR3, the DNA is TGTGCCAGCAGTCGAAGGGGGACCCGCACCGGGGAGCTGTTTTTT.